The 25 T cell receptor beta chains listed next were all sequenced from one sample in a study of post-analysis software for immune sequencing data. Included in the TCR beta cDNA libraries were unique molecular identifiers. MiXCR, applied by TCRdb to the PCR reads, yields one record per CDR3 protein. Counted here are over 150,000 distinct CDR3 sequences, approximately 31% occurring once; the ten biggest clones make up about 1.6%. General study findings and limits: Included in a set of roughly 5 TRBV segments more frequent in patients than controls were TRBV5-6, TRBV5-1 and TRBV20-1.

Their antigens remain unidentified. Specimen: blood. These receptors all stem from a girl under 18 with multiple sclerosis.

This clonotype was detected ten times or more. The CDR3 bases are TGTGCCATCAGTGAGTCCGGGACAGAAACAAAGTACTTC. Its protein product is CAISESGTETKYF. This chain uses TRBV10-3 with TRBJ2-4; 7 bases agree with TRBD1. CDR3 length: 13 residues. The V gene end was trimmed by 0 bases and the J gene end by 14 bases; junction bases not matched to a gene: 7. CDR1 is ENHRY and CDR2 is SYGVKD in the germline V gene.

J is TRBJ1-1 and V is TRBV11-2; unclear D gene. Germline V CDR1 and CDR2: SGHAT, FQNNGV. The CDR3 sequence is 13 residues long. Trimming pared 4 bases from V and 11 bases from J, leaving 17 bases between. CDR3 bases: TGTGCCAGCAGCTCGGGGAGGAGCGAGACGGCTTTCTTT. Translation gives CASSSGRSETAFF. Using reference TRBV11-2 and TRBJ1-1 for the parts outside the CDR3, the full variable domain is EAGVAQSPRYKIIEKRQSVAFWCNPISGHATLYWYQQILGQGPKLLIQFQNNGVVDDSQLPKDRFSAERLKGVDSTLKIQPAKLEDSAVYLCASSSGRSETAFFGQGTRLTVV.

This clonotype was seen only a few times. Sequence at one end of the junction differs from germline and may be a read error. The genes are TRBV20-1 and TRBJ2-1; D gene ambiguous. Germline V gene lookup returns CDR1 DFQATT and CDR2 SNEGSKA (reference sequence). The CDR3 covers 15 residues. The CDR3 loop reads CSAGDTRVSNNEQFF. DNA of the CDR3: TGCAGTGCTGGAGATACTCGGGTTTCGAACAATGAGCAGTTCTTC.

This clonotype was counted at least ten times. The gene calls are TRBV29-1 and TRBJ2-5; D may be TRBD1 (5 bases). The CDR3 consists of 13 residues. V was clipped by 2 bases and J by 4 bases, with 11 bases between them. Germline V CDR1 and CDR2: SQVTM, ANQGSEA. The CDR3 DNA sequence: TGCAGCGTTGAAAGAATGGGGCGAGAGACCCAGTACTTC. Translated, it gives CSVERMGRETQYF.

The sample holds many counts of this clonotype. V and J are TRBV27 and TRBJ2-1; 9 nucleotides agree with TRBD2. The germline CDR1 and CDR2 sequences are MNHEY and SMNVEV (reference sequence). Germline trimming cut 2 bases from V and 2 bases from J; bases unmatched to any gene: 4. The CDR3 sequence is 16 residues long. The DNA for the CDR3 is TGTGCCAGCAGTTTACTTGCGGGAGGGCCCTACAATGAGCAGTTCTTC. Encoded protein: CASSLLAGGPYNEQFF.

There are a few counts of this clonotype. The chain employs TRBV5-1 and TRBJ2-7; weak D call: TRBD2 (6 bases). The V end was cut by 2 bases, the J end by 3 bases, with 12 bases between. Germline lookup yields CDR1 SGHRS and CDR2 YFSETQ. This CDR3 region has 14 residues. The CDR3, as DNA: TGCGCCAGCAGCTTCCAGACTAGTAACTACGAGCAGTACTTC. Amino acids: CASSFQTSNYEQYF.

The chain couples TRBV5-1 to TRBJ2-3, with 7 bases lining up with TRBD2. The germline V gene has CDR1 SGHRS and CDR2 YFSETQ. The CDR3 has 14 residues. Trimming removed 0 bases from V and 4 bases from J; junction bases left unmatched: 2. For the CDR3, the DNA is TGCGCCAGCAGCTTGGATGCGGGGGCAGATACGCAGTATTTT. Translated: CASSLDAGADTQYF.

Concerning this clonotype itself: It may be a read error: a sequence one base away is much more abundant. The chain employs TRBV6-5 and TRBJ2-3, with D possibly TRBD1 on 6 matching bases. CDR1 and CDR2 from the germline V gene are MNHEY and SVGAGI. This CDR3 contains 15 residues. CDR3 amino acids: CTSRRTRDTTDTQYF. Written as DNA, the CDR3 is TGTACCAGCAGGAGAACCCGGGACACTACAGATACGCAGTATTTT.

Only a few counts were recorded for this clonotype. CDR3 sequence reads: CASSPRLAAYNEQFF. The CDR3 bases are TGTGCCAGCAGCCCGCGACTAGCGGCCTACAATGAGCAGTTCTTC. The chain couples TRBV7-8 to TRBJ2-1, with 9 bases aligning to TRBD2. This CDR3 is 15 amino acids long. With 5 bases clipped from V and 2 bases from J, the junction kept 4 bases outside the gene matches. Germline V gene lookup returns CDR1 SGHVS and CDR2 FQNEAQ.

Many counts were recorded for this clonotype. The rearrangement joins TRBV20-1 to TRBJ2-5; D may be TRBD2 (6 bases). The germline V and J ends were trimmed by 3 bases and 0 bases, with 8 bases remaining between them. This CDR3 is built from 13 residues. Germline CDR1 is DFQATT and CDR2 is SNEGSKA (reference sequence). The CDR3 spells CSARGGNQETQYF. The DNA of the CDR3 is TGCAGTGCTAGGGGCGGGAACCAAGAGACCCAGTACTTC.

The rearrangement links TRBV5-6 to TRBJ2-1; 14 nucleotides align to TRBD2. There are 18 residues in the CDR3. Trimming cost V 2 bases and J 0 bases; bases outside gene matches: 4. Germline values: CDR1 SGHDT, CDR2 YYEEEE. CDR3 coding DNA: TGTGCCAGCAGCTTCGGGACTAGCGGGGGACCCTCCTACAATGAGCAGTTCTTC. Protein: CASSFGTSGGPSYNEQFF.

As to this clonotype: This may stem from a read error, because a much larger clone lies one nucleotide away. The chain links TRBV12-3 or TRBV12-4 to TRBJ2-3; possibly TRBD1 for D (6 bases). The CDR3 is 15 amino acids. CDR3 coding DNA: TGTGCCAGCAGTTTAAACAGGGCCCTAACAGATGCGCAGTATTTT. Its protein is CASSLNRALTDAQYF.

V gene TRBV3-1 combines with J gene TRBJ1-4, with 11 bases that match TRBD1. CDR1 is LGHDT and CDR2 is YNNKEL in the germline V gene (reference sequence). This CDR3 contains 17 residues. V was clipped by 4 bases and J by 8 bases; unmatched bases: 12. CDR3 DNA: TGTGCCAGCAGCCCGGGGACAGGGGGAAAATTCTGGGAAAAACTGTTTTTT. Amino acid sequence: CASSPGTGGKFWEKLFF.

On this clonotype: At one boundary the junction diverges from the germline segment, which might be a read error. The chain is built from TRBV6-6 and TRBJ1-1; D is uncertain. Germline CDR1 and CDR2: MNHNY and SVGAGI (reference sequence). There are 15 residues in the CDR3. In DNA form, the CDR3 reads TGTGCCAGCAGTCACTCTGAAGTCCACAACACTGAAGCTTTCTTT. This gives the protein CASSHSEVHNTEAFF.

The gene calls are TRBV5-1 and TRBJ1-4; 8 bases map to TRBD1. The germline V gene encodes CDR1 SGHRS and CDR2 YFSETQ. V lost 0 bases to trimming and J lost 8 bases; unmatched junction nucleotides: 6. This CDR3 is 15 amino acids long. The CDR3 reads CASSLGSGGQEKLFF. Here the CDR3 DNA reads TGCGCCAGCAGCTTGGGTTCAGGGGGCCAGGAAAAACTGTTTTTT.

As concerns this clonotype: Germline is not matched at one junction end, which may reflect a read error. V usage is TRBV20-1 and J usage is TRBJ2-7; 8 nucleotides align to TRBD2. The CDR3 totals 14 residues. Per the germline V gene, CDR1 is DFQATT and CDR2 is SNEGSKA (reference sequence). CDR3 DNA sequence: TGCAGTGTTAGATCGCGGGAGGCCCTCTACGAGCAGTACTTC. Its protein is CSVRSREALYEQYF.

This clonotype has a single count. The chain recombines TRBV21-1 with TRBJ2-1; the table's D call, TRBD1, was not checked against the DNA. TRBV21-1 is a documented pseudogene. CDR3 length: 18 residues. The CDR3 spells CASSSLRRKGGAHNEQFF. In nucleotides, the CDR3 is TGTGCCAGCAGCTCACTGCGTCGAAAGGGGGGAGCTCACAATGAGCAGTTCTTC.

This clonotype was seen only a few times. This chain joins TRBV9 and TRBJ2-1; weak D call: TRBD2 (5 bases). The CDR3 has 15 residues. Trimming left V 3 bases short and J 2 bases short, with 12 bases between. Looked up from germline, CDR1 is SGDLS and CDR2 is YYNGEE. The CDR3 loop is CASSGGGSPYNEQFF. The CDR3 nucleotides are TGTGCCAGCAGCGGAGGCGGGTCCCCCTACAATGAGCAGTTCTTC.

This clonotype showed up many times. This rearrangement joins TRBV24-1 to TRBJ2-3; D perhaps matches TRBD1 (5 bases). CDR3 length: 16 amino acids. Germline V gene data show CDR1 as KGHDR and CDR2 as SFDVKD. Between the trimmed V and J ends, which lost 4 bases and 5 bases, there was a span of 18 bases. The CDR3: CATSDALGADGDTQYF. CDR3 nucleotide sequence: TGTGCCACCAGTGACGCCTTAGGGGCAGACGGAGATACGCAGTATTTT.

The chain joins TRBV7-8 to TRBJ2-2; TRBD1 is a possible D gene (5 bases). V was clipped by 4 bases and J by 6 bases, with 9 bases between them. Germline-derived CDR1 and CDR2 are SGHVS and FQNEAQ. This CDR3 spans 13 amino acids. In DNA, the CDR3 is TGTGCCAGCAGCTCCAGGGTGGCCGGGGAGCTGTTTTTT. Its translation: CASSSRVAGELFF.

This clonotype was recorded at least ten times. V and J are TRBV3-1 and TRBJ2-5; unclear D gene. Deletions cut 0 bases from V and 6 bases from J, with 8 bases between. Germline V gene sequence: CDR1 LGHDT, CDR2 YNNKEL (reference sequence). The CDR3 consists of 13 residues. CDR3 amino acids: CASSQEVGKTQYF. In DNA form, the CDR3 reads TGTGCCAGCAGCCAAGAGGTGGGGAAGACCCAGTACTTC.

At least ten counts were recorded for this clonotype. The gene calls are TRBV12-3 or TRBV12-4 and TRBJ2-5; no clear D. CDR3 length: 13 residues. The V end lost 5 bases, the J end lost 7 bases, and 14 bases lay between the germline ends. CDR3 protein: CASSPRTLGTQYF. The CDR3 region has the DNA TGTGCCAGCAGTCCCCGGACCCTCGGGACCCAGTACTTC.

The V and J genes are TRBV11-2 and TRBJ2-7; 12 nucleotides agree with TRBD2. Germline CDR1 and CDR2: SGHAT and FQNNGV. J lost 3 bases, V lost 4 bases, and 16 bases had no gene match. The CDR3 extends over 19 amino acids. The CDR3 region has the DNA TGTGCCAGCAGCTCGCTCCGGGCTAGCGGGAGGGCGGTTGACTACGAGCAGTACTTC. Its protein is CASSSLRASGRAVDYEQYF.

J is TRBJ2-3 and V is TRBV7-9, with 14 bases that match TRBD2. Germline trimming cut 4 bases from V and 4 bases from J; bases unmatched to any gene: 7. The germline CDR1 and CDR2 sequences are SEHNR and FQNEAQ (reference sequence). The CDR3 length is 17 residues. The CDR3 sequence is CASSSRGLAGGPDTQYF. In DNA form, the CDR3 reads TGTGCCAGCAGCTCCCGCGGACTAGCGGGAGGCCCAGATACGCAGTATTTT.

This clonotype has a count of ten or more. In DNA form, the CDR3 reads TGTGCCAGCAGTGACAGGATTTACGAGCAGTACTTC. Translated, it gives CASSDRIYEQYF. The genes are TRBV28 and TRBJ2-7; a possible D gene is TRBD1 (6 bases). The length of the CDR3 is 12 residues. Trimming took off 5 bases at V and 4 bases at J, with 9 bases between the two ends. Germline CDR1 reads MDHEN; CDR2 reads SYDVKM.